Listed below are T cell receptor beta chains from one sample, sequenced in a study of blood T cell repertoires in COVID-19. Profiling relied on immunoSEQ multiplex PCR, and the TCRdb table lists in-frame clones only, not all of them. The table records 95,000 to 150,000 clones, around 84% of them present only once. The sequenced material came from PBMCs or T cells enriched from blood (not recorded which). The receptors come from a woman in her twenties or thirties who had recovered from COVID-19. CDR3s include the opening cysteine and the closing phenylalanine or tryptophan. The order of the fields is V gene, clone size, J gene, D gene, CDR3 protein, CDR3 DNA. A D gene is named only where the DNA matches it firmly. The size field is filled for only some rows; it gives once, few, many or a size class.

>TRBV27|few|TRBJ1-1|.
CASSLGQTTEAFF
TGTGCCAGCAGCCTAGGACAGACCACTGAAGCTTTCTTT
>TRBV25-1|.|TRBJ1-2|.
CASSAMDRGNDYTF
TGTGCCAGCAGTGCCATGGACAGAGGGAATGATTACACCTTC
>TRBV27|.|TRBJ1-2|TRBD1
CASSSWDRARGGYTF
TGTGCCAGCAGTTCCTGGGACAGGGCAAGGGGTGGCTACACCTTC
>TRBV7-2|.|TRBJ2-7|.
CASSFGGLDYEQYF
TGTGCCAGCAGCTTTGGGGGACTGGACTACGAGCAGTACTTC
>TRBV28|.|TRBJ2-7|TRBD1
CASTVGWDRVF
TGTGCCAGCACCGTCGGCTGGGACAGGGTATTC
>TRBV7-9|many|TRBJ2-1|TRBD2
CASSLVGSGSRDEQFF
TGTGCCAGCAGCTTAGTTGGTAGCGGGAGTCGGGATGAGCAGTTCTTC
>TRBV12-3/TRBV12-4|.|TRBJ2-2|.
CASSLHQGELFF
TGTGCCAGCAGTTTACACCAGGGGGAGCTGTTTTTT
>TRBV6-2/TRBV6-3|.|TRBJ1-5|.
CASSTSRGYNQPQHF
TGTGCCAGCAGTACAAGTCGCGGGTATAATCAGCCCCAGCATTTT
>TRBV15|.|TRBJ2-5|.
CATSRGRARAGETQYF
TGTGCCACCAGCAGAGGGCGTGCGAGGGCCGGAGAGACCCAGTACTTC
>TRBV6-2/TRBV6-3|once|TRBJ2-3|TRBD2
CASSYSFRDYSLDTQYF
TGTGCCAGCAGTTACTCGTTCCGGGACTACAGCTTGGATACGCAGTATTTT
>TRBV7-7|.|TRBJ2-2|TRBD1
CASSSDRAGTGELFF
TGTGCCAGCAGCTCGGACAGGGCTGGCACCGGGGAGCTGTTTTTT
>TRBV2|few|TRBJ1-4|.
CASSEVGGARSDEKLFF
TGTGCCAGCAGTGAAGTCGGGGGGGCAAGGTCGGATGAAAAACTGTTTTTT
>TRBV5-8|.|TRBJ2-1|TRBD2
CASSLGLAGPLGEQFF
TGTGCCAGCAGCTTGGGGCTAGCGGGGCCCCTTGGGGAGCAGTTCTTC
>TRBV9|.|TRBJ2-7|TRBD2
CASSALAGSQTYEQYF
TGTGCCAGCAGCGCTTTAGCGGGATCGCAGACCTACGAGCAGTACTTC
>TRBV7-9|few|TRBJ2-2|TRBD1
CASSLGQGTGELFF
TGTGCCAGCAGCCTTGGACAGGGGACCGGGGAGCTGTTTTTT
>TRBV19|.|TRBJ1-4|TRBD1
CASRDRGRDEKLFF
TGTGCCAGCCGGGACAGGGGAAGGGATGAAAAACTGTTTTTT
>TRBV7-2|.|TRBJ2-7|TRBD1
CASSPQGAGYEQYF
TGTGCCAGCAGCCCTCAGGGGGCAGGCTACGAGCAGTACTTC
>TRBV30|.|TRBJ1-5|.
CAWSRGLLSNQPQHF
TGTGCCTGGTCCCGAGGGCTCCTTAGCAATCAGCCCCAGCATTTT
>TRBV2|.|TRBJ2-7|.
CASSVETYEQYF
TGTGCCAGCAGTGTAGAGACCTACGAGCAGTACTTC
>TRBV7-9|.|TRBJ1-2|TRBD1
CASSRQGAFHGYTF
TGTGCCAGCAGTCGACAGGGGGCTTTTCATGGCTACACCTTC
>TRBV13|once|TRBJ1-6|.
CASSPGDYNSPLHF
TGTGCCAGCAGTCCAGGGGATTATAATTCACCCCTCCACTTT
>TRBV7-3|.|TRBJ1-1|TRBD1
CASSLSRVRTGPSDTEAFF
TGTGCCAGCAGCTTAAGTCGGGTGCGGACAGGCCCCTCGGACACTGAAGCTTTCTTT
>TRBV19|.|TRBJ2-7|TRBD2
CASSRGLAGVEQYF
TGTGCCAGTAGTCGGGGACTAGCGGGAGTCGAGCAGTACTTC
>TRBV7-2|.|TRBJ1-6|.
CASSLQFYNSPLHF
TGTGCCAGCAGCTTACAGTTCTATAATTCACCCCTCCACTTT
>TRBV24-1|.|TRBJ1-4|TRBD1
CATSDPGQGATNEKLFF
TGTGCCACCAGTGATCCCGGACAGGGTGCAACTAATGAAAAACTGTTTTTT
>TRBV6-5|.|TRBJ1-6|.
CASSPMTGNNSPLHF
TGTGCCAGCAGTCCTATGACAGGAAATAATTCACCCCTCCACTTT
>TRBV27|.|TRBJ1-1|.
CASSLTRWNTEAFF
TGTGCCAGCAGTTTAACACGCTGGAACACTGAAGCTTTCTTT